This T cell receptor (beta chain) derives from a study of T cells in Graves' hyperthyroidism and ophthalmopathy. Whole-study results and caveats: Stable hyperthyroidism was told apart from ophthalmopathy by a model built on 13 V-J features. Appearing also in blood were most of the thyroid clonotypes expanded above 0.001.

Germline values: CDR1 SGHDN, CDR2 FVKESK. Trimming removed 1 base from V and 0 bases from J, with 10 bases in between. The CDR3 spans 16 residues. In making diagnoses, clinical symptoms, serum thyroxine and TRAb, thyroid ultrasound and orbital computed tomography were all used. The source of the PBMCs was approximately 9.5 ml of fresh peripheral blood. Regarding this clonotype: Its antigen remains unidentified.

Amplification targeted TCR beta CDR3 regions from RNA transcripts. TCR CDR3 underwent first-round RT-PCR with the HTBI primer set. One entry per CDR3 protein, called by TCRdb with MiXCR from the multiplex PCR reads. The sample has 650,000 to 850,000 distinct CDR3 sequences; around a sixth are singletons. The chain is built from TRBV14 and TRBJ1-3; D ambiguous. The receptor was isolated from a woman in her forties or fifties with Graves' hyperthyroidism that later progressed to Graves' ophthalmopathy. What was sequenced was blood. Written as DNA, the CDR3 is TGTGCCAGCAGCCAAGGCAGCTCCCTCTCTGGAAACACCATATATTTT. This gives the protein CASSQGSSLSGNTIYF.